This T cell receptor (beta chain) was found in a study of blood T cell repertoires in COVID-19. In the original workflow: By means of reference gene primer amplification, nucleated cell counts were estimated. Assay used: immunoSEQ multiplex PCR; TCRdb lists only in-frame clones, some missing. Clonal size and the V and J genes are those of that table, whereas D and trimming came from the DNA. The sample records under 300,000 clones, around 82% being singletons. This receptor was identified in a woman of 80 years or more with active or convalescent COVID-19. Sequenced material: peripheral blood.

The CDR3 DNA sequence: TGTGCCAGCAGTTATCTAAGGGAGGAGGAAAAACTGTTTTTT. Its protein product is CASSYLREEEKLFF. The gene calls are TRBV6-2 or TRBV6-3 and TRBJ1-4; D gene uncertain. The CDR3 sequence is 14 residues long. Trimming took off 3 bases at V and 8 bases at J, with 13 bases between the two ends. Per the germline V gene, CDR1 is MNHEY and CDR2 is SVGEGT.